This is a list of T cell receptor beta chains from one sample in a study of memory CD4+ T cells and cytomegalovirus serostatus. Method: immunoSEQ multiplex PCR; TCRdb's copy keeps in-frame clones and lacks some. The data hold roughly 45,000 clones, with around 80% observed a single time. Input material: memory CD4+ T cells from blood. The receptors come from an adult in good health and CMV-seronegative. CDR3s include the opening cysteine and the closing phenylalanine or tryptophan. The D gene is left open where the match is weak. Clone size is given for some rows only: seen once, a few or many times, or a class if the clone is expanded.

J	D	V	size	CDR3	DNA
TRBJ2-2	TRBD1	TRBV7-9	-	CASSHGQGATGELFF	TGTGCCAGCAGCCACGGACAGGGCGCCACCGGGGAGCTGTTTTTT
TRBJ2-7	-	TRBV6-6	-	CASSRTYEQYF	TGTGCCAGCAGTAGAACCTACGAGCAGTACTTC
TRBJ1-5	-	TRBV6-1	-	CASSASRGDNQPQHF	TGTGCCAGCAGTGCATCCAGGGGAGACAATCAGCCCCAGCATTTT
TRBJ1-1	-	TRBV7-2	once	CASSPERANTEAFF	TGTGCCAGCAGCCCGGAGCGGGCGAACACTGAAGCTTTCTTT
TRBJ1-5	-	TRBV21-1	few	CASISFDRAFRGNQPQHF	TGTGCCAGCATTTCCTTCGACAGGGCCTTTAGGGGCAATCAGCCCCAGCATTTT
TRBJ1-5	-	TRBV11-1	-	CASSPRDSNQPQHF	TGTGCCAGCAGCCCGAGGGATAGCAATCAGCCCCAGCATTTT
TRBJ1-5	-	TRBV6-1	-	CASSEVSSNQPQHF	TGTGCCAGCAGTGAAGTTAGTAGCAATCAGCCCCAGCATTTT
TRBJ2-7	-	TRBV5-1	few	CASSSGAKSSYEQYF	TGCGCCAGCAGCTCCGGAGCTAAGAGCTCCTACGAGCAGTACTTC
TRBJ1-1	-	TRBV18	-	CASSPPNQGNTEAFF	TGTGCCAGCTCACCCCCAAACCAGGGAAACACTGAAGCTTTCTTT
TRBJ1-1	-	TRBV28	-	CASSFQRLTEAFF	TGTGCCAGCAGTTTCCAACGACTCACTGAAGCTTTCTTT
TRBJ1-4	-	TRBV2	-	CASSEDRTTNEKLFF	TGTGCCAGCAGTGAGGACCGAACAACTAATGAAAAACTGTTTTTT
TRBJ2-7	-	TRBV7-2	-	CASSSAGGREQYF	TGTGCCAGCAGCTCAGCCGGGGGGCGCGAGCAGTACTTC
TRBJ1-2	-	TRBV6-1	-	CASRPDTTSGYTF	TGTGCCAGCAGACCTGACACGACGTCTGGCTACACCTTC
TRBJ1-3	-	TRBV5-1	-	CASSSRGEDGNTIYF	TGCGCCAGCAGCTCCCGCGGGGAAGATGGAAACACCATATATTTT
TRBJ1-6	-	TRBV28	-	CASSPGGGFNSPLHF	TGTGCCAGCAGCCCCGGGGGGGGCTTTAATTCACCCCTCCACTTT
TRBJ2-7	TRBD1	TRBV18	-	CASSQGQGHPYEQYF	TGTGCCAGCTCACAAGGACAGGGTCATCCTTACGAGCAGTACTTC
TRBJ1-6	-	TRBV6-5	-	CASSSSLYNSPLHF	TGTGCCAGCAGTTCCTCGCTCTATAATTCACCCCTCCACTTT
TRBJ2-1	-	TRBV6-5	few	CASSPFVATLSEQFF	TGTGCCAGCAGCCCCTTTGTGGCGACTTTGAGTGAGCAGTTCTTC
TRBJ2-1	-	TRBV7-9	-	CASSRGQGGRHSYNEQFF	TGTGCCAGCAGCCGTGGGCAGGGGGGACGCCACTCCTACAATGAGCAGTTCTTC
TRBJ2-5	-	TRBV18	-	CASSPGSQETQYF	TGTGCCAGCTCACCAGGGTCACAAGAGACCCAGTACTTC
TRBJ1-2	-	TRBV19	-	CASTSRSAENGYTF	TGTGCCAGTACCTCAAGGTCGGCGGAAAATGGCTACACCTTC
TRBJ1-2	-	TRBV18	-	CASSPTRIGDYGYTF	TGTGCCAGCTCACCTACCCGGATAGGGGACTATGGCTACACCTTC
TRBJ2-3	-	TRBV5-6	-	CASSDRRSWSTDTQYF	TGTGCCAGCAGCGACCGACGTAGTTGGAGCACAGATACGCAGTATTTT
TRBJ2-5	-	TRBV2	-	CAIRRAPSETQYF	TGTGCCATACGACGGGCCCCCTCAGAGACCCAGTACTTC
TRBJ1-1	-	TRBV30	-	CAWSPGRVNTEAFF	TGTGCCTGGAGTCCAGGAAGGGTGAACACTGAAGCTTTCTTT
TRBJ1-6	TRBD1	TRBV9	-	CASSPGQGTLSPLHF	TGTGCCAGCAGTCCGGGACAGGGGACCCTGTCCCCCCTCCACTTT
TRBJ2-1	TRBD2	TRBV29-1	once	CSAGGRGANNEQFF	TGCAGCGCTGGGGGGCGGGGGGCTAACAATGAGCAGTTCTTC
TRBJ1-1	-	TRBV30	few	CAWNGWANTEAFF	TGTGCCTGGAATGGATGGGCCAACACTGAAGCTTTCTTT
TRBJ1-6	-	TRBV9	-	CASSVSGQNSPLHF	TGTGCCAGCAGCGTATCAGGGCAAAATTCACCCCTCCACTTT
TRBJ1-4	-	TRBV7-9	-	CASSGNGREKLFF	TGTGCCAGCAGCGGTAACGGAAGGGAAAAACTGTTTTTT
TRBJ1-1	-	TRBV6-1	few	CASKYSASNTEAFF	TGTGCCAGCAAGTATTCAGCCTCGAACACTGAAGCTTTCTTT
TRBJ1-2	TRBD1	TRBV7-2	-	CASSSSGQGGLNYGYTF	TGTGCCAGCAGCTCCTCTGGACAGGGGGGTTTAAACTATGGCTACACCTTC
TRBJ2-5	-	TRBV2	-	CASSEQGFQETQYF	TGTGCCAGCAGTGAGCAGGGATTTCAAGAGACCCAGTACTTC
TRBJ2-7	-	TRBV29-1	-	CSVSAGTVLTYEQYF	TGCAGCGTTTCGGCGGGGACAGTCCTCACCTACGAGCAGTACTTC
TRBJ1-5	TRBD1	TRBV2	-	CASRAGTGFRSNQPQHF	TGTGCCAGCAGAGCCGGGACAGGGTTTCGAAGCAATCAGCCCCAGCATTTT
TRBJ2-7	TRBD1	TRBV5-1	-	CASSWDSPDYEQYF	TGCGCCAGCAGCTGGGACAGTCCGGACTACGAGCAGTACTTC
TRBJ1-1	-	TRBV29-1	-	CSVGSGGGGTEAFF	TGCAGCGTTGGGTCGGGGGGCGGAGGCACTGAAGCTTTCTTT
TRBJ2-2	-	TRBV16	-	CASSQSSSPSGELFF	TGTGCCAGCAGCCAATCCTCCTCGCCATCCGGGGAGCTGTTTTTT
TRBJ2-1	-	TRBV7-9	-	CASSALRGRSYNEQFF	TGTGCCAGCAGCGCCCTTAGGGGGAGGTCCTACAATGAGCAGTTCTTC
TRBJ1-1	TRBD1	TRBV27	-	CASSLTGGTNTEAFF	TGTGCCAGCAGTTTAACAGGGGGTACAAACACTGAAGCTTTCTTT
TRBJ2-7	-	TRBV2	-	CASTKGESYEQYF	TGTGCCAGCACGAAGGGAGAATCCTACGAGCAGTACTTC
TRBJ2-1	TRBD2	TRBV18	-	CASSGGLVNNEQFF	TGTGCCAGCTCAGGCGGACTAGTGAACAATGAGCAGTTCTTC
TRBJ2-7	-	TRBV11-2	once	CASSPISRVGLYEQYF	TGTGCCAGCAGCCCCATTTCCAGGGTAGGACTTTACGAGCAGTACTTC
TRBJ1-5	-	TRBV29-1	-	CSVGGDSNQPQHF	TGCAGCGTTGGGGGGGATAGCAATCAGCCCCAGCATTTT
TRBJ1-2	TRBD1	TRBV7-2	-	CASSLDRDRGYTF	TGTGCCAGCAGCCTCGACAGGGATCGTGGCTACACCTTC
TRBJ2-2	-	TRBV7-9	-	CASSLDHGPGALGSGELFF	TGTGCCAGCAGCTTAGATCACGGCCCGGGGGCGCTTGGGTCCGGGGAGCTGTTTTTT
TRBJ1-2	-	TRBV7-9	-	CASSLSDNYGYTF	TGTGCCAGCAGCTTGTCCGATAACTATGGCTACACCTTC
TRBJ2-7	-	TRBV7-8	-	CASSLKQQGRRSFSYEQYF	TGTGCCAGCAGCTTAAAACAACAGGGACGGAGGTCTTTTTCCTACGAGCAGTACTTC
TRBJ2-2	-	TRBV18	-	CASSLARGTGELFF	TGTGCCAGCTCACTTGCCAGGGGCACCGGGGAGCTGTTTTTT
TRBJ1-2	TRBD1	TRBV7-2	-	CASSDRGRGGYTF	TGTGCCAGCAGTGACAGGGGACGAGGTGGCTACACCTTC
TRBJ1-2	TRBD1	TRBV6-5	-	CASSSGGNYGYTF	TGTGCCAGCAGTTCAGGGGGCAACTATGGCTACACCTTC
TRBJ1-2	-	TRBV2	-	CASVRDNYGYTF	TGTGCCAGCGTGAGGGATAACTATGGCTACACCTTC
TRBJ2-7	-	TRBV10-3	-	CAISERAGQYF	TGTGCCATCAGTGAGCGGGCAGGGCAGTACTTC
TRBJ1-2	-	TRBV30	medium-sized	CAWSRSRSYGYTF	TGTGCCTGGAGTAGGAGTCGGTCGTATGGCTACACCTTC
TRBJ1-2	-	TRBV27	-	CASRLTVNYGYTF	TGTGCCAGCAGGCTGACAGTGAACTATGGCTACACCTTC
TRBJ2-3	TRBD1	TRBV6-1	once	CASSEQQGRTDTQYF	TGTGCCAGCAGTGAGCAACAGGGGCGGACAGATACGCAGTATTTT